The clone carrying this T cell receptor beta chain was counted between two and nine times. The target antigen is unknown. This sample was included in a study of neurological immune-mediated disorders. Trimming took 1 base from V and 5 from J, leaving 8 bases between them. Germline CDR1 SEHNR, CDR2 FQNEAQ (reference sequence). The CDR3 sequence is 13 residues long. Over 200 million TCR-beta sequences from 15-18 subjects came out of each sequencing run. One entry per CDR3 protein results from TCRdb running MiXCR on the 5' RACE reads. In the table there are about 62,000 distinct CDR3 sequences, about 3.5% of which are singletons. Study observations and caveats: Among 34 multiple sclerosis patients, phylogenetic grouping put the repertoires of 18 into a single related-CDR3 cluster, a possible signature.

The sequencing sample was made of PBMCs. The rearrangement uses TRBV7-9 and TRBJ1-2; D is perhaps TRBD1 (5 bases). The origin of this receptor is a woman aged 45-65 years with multiple sclerosis. CDR3 DNA: TGTGCCAGCAGCTTAGTTCGGGGGTATGGCTACACCTTC. Translation: CASSLVRGYGYTF.